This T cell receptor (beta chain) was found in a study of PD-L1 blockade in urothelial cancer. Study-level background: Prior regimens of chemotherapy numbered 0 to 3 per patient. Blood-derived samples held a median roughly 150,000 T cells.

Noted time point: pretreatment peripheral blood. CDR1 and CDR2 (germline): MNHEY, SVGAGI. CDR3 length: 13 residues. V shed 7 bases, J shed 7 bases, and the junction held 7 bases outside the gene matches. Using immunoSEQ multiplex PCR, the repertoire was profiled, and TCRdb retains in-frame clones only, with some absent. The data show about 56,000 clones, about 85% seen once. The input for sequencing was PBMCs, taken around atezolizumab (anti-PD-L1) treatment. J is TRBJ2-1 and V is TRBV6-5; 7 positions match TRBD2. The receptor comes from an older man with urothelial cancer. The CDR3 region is CASKVGGSNEQFF. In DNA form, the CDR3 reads TGTGCCAGCAAGGTTGGCGGGAGTAATGAGCAGTTCTTC.